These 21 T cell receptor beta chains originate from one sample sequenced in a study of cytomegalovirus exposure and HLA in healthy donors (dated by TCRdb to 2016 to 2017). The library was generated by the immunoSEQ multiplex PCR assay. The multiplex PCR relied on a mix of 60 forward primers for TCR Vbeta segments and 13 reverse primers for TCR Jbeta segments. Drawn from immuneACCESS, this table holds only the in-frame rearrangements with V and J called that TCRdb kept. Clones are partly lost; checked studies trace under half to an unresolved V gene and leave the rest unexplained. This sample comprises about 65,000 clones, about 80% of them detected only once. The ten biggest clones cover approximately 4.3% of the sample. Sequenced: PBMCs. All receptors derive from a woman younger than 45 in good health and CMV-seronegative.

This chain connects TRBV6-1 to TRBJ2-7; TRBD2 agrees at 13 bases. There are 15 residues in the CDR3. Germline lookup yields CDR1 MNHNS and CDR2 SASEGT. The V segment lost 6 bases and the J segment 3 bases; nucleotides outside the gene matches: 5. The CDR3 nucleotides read TGTGCCAGCAGAGGGACTAGCGGGATCCTCTACGAGCAGTACTTC. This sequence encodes CASRGTSGILYEQYF.

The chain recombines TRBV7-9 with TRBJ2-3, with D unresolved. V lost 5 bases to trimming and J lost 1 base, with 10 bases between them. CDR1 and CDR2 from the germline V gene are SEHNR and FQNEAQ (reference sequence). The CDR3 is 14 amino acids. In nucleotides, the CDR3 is TGTGCCAGCAGCCCCAGTCTCGGCACAGATACGCAGTATTTT. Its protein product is CASSPSLGTDTQYF.

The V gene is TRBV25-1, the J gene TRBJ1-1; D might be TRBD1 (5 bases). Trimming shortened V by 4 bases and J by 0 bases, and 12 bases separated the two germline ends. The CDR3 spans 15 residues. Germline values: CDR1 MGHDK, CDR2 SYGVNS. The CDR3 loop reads CASSGPGLLNTEAFF. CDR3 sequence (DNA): TGTGCCAGCAGTGGGCCGGGACTCTTGAACACTGAAGCTTTCTTT.

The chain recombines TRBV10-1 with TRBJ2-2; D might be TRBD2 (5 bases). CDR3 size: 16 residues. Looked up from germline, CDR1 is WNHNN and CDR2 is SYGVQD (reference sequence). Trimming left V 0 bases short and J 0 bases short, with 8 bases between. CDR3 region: CASSESRASNTGELFF. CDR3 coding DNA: TGCGCCAGCAGTGAGTCGAGGGCTTCGAACACCGGGGAGCTGTTTTTT.

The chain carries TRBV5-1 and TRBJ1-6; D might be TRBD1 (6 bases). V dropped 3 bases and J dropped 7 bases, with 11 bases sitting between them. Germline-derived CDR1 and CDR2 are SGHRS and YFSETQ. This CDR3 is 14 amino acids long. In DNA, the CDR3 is TGCGCCAGCAGCTACGACAGGACCAATTCACCCCTCCACTTT. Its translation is CASSYDRTNSPLHF.

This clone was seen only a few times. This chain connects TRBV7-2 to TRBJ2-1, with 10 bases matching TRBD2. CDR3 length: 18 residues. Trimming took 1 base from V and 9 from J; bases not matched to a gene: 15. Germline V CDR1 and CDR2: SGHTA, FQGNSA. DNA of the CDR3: TGTGCCAGCAGCTTAGATAGGCCTCTGGCTAGCGGGAGAGGTGAGCAGTTCTTC. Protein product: CASSLDRPLASGRGEQFF. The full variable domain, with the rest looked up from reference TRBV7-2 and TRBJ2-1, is GAGVSQSPSNKVTEKGKDVELRCDPISGHTALYWYRQSLGQGLEFLIYFQGNSAPDKSGLPSDRFSAERTGGSVSTLTIQRTQQEDSAVYLCASSLDRPLASGRGEQFFGPGTRLTVL.

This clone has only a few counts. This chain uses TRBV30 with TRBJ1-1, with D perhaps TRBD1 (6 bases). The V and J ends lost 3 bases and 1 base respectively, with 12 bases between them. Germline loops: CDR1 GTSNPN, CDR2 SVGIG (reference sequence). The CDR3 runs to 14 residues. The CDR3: CAWRRTARNTEAFF. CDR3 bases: TGTGCCTGGAGAAGGACAGCCCGGAACACTGAAGCTTTCTTT.

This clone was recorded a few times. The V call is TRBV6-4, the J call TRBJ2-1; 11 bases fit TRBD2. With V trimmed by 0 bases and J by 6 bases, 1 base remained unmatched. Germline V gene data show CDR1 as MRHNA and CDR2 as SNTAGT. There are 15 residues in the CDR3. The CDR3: CASSDSTSGSNEQFF. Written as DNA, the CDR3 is TGTGCCAGCAGTGACTCAACTAGCGGGAGCAATGAGCAGTTCTTC.

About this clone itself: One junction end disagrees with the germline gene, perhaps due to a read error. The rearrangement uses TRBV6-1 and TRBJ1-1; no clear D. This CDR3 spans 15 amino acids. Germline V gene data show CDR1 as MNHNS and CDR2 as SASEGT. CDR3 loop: CASSERPRMKTEAFF. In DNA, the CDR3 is TGTGCCAGCAGTGAAAGACCCAGGATGAAAACTGAAGCTTTCTTT.

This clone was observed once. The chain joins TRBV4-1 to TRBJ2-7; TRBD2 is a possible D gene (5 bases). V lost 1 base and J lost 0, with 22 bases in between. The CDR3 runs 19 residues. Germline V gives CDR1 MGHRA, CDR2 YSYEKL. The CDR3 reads CASSQVSSRDLQSSYEQYF. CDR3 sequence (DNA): TGCGCCAGCAGCCAAGTTTCATCCCGGGATCTGCAGTCCTCCTACGAGCAGTACTTC.

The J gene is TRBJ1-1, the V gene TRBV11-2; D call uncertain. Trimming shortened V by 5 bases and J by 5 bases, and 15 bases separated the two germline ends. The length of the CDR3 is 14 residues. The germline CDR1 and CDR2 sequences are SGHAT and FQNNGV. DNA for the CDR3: TGTGCCAGCAGCAACACTCCGACTCCTACTGAAGCTTTCTTT. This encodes CASSNTPTPTEAFF.

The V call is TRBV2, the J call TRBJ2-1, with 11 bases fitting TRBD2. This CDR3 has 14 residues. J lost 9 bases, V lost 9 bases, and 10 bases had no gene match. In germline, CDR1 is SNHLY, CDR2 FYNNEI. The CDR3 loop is CASGPGLAVSEQFF. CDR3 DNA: TGTGCCAGTGGGCCGGGACTAGCGGTTTCTGAGCAGTTCTTC.

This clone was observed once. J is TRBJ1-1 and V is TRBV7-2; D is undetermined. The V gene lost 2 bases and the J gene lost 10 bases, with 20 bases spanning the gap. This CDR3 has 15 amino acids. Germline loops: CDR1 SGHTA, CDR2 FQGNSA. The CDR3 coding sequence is TGTGCCAGCAGCTTAAGCCGGGATTTCCGTATCGGAGCTTTCTTT. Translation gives CASSLSRDFRIGAFF.

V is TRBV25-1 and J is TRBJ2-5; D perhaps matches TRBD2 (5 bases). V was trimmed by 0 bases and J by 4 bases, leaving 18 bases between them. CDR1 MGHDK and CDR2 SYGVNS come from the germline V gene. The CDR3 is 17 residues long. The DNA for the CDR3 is TGTGCCAGCAGTGAATATTACCGGGAAGGTTCGGGAGAGACCCAGTACTTC. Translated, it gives CASSEYYREGSGETQYF.

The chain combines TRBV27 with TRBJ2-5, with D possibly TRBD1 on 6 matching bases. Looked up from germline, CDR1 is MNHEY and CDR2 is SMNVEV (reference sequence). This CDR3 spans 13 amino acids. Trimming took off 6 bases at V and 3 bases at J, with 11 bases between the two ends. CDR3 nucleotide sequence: TGTGCCAGCAGGTCTCGGGACAAAGAGACCCAGTACTTC. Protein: CASRSRDKETQYF.

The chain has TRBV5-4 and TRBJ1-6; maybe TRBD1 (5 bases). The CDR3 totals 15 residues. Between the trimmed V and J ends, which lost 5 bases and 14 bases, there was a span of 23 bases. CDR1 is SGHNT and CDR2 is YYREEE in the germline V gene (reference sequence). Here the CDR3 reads CASSPGGRGRSALHF. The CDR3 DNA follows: TGTGCCAGCAGTCCGGGAGGGAGGGGACGCTCCGCCCTCCACTTT.

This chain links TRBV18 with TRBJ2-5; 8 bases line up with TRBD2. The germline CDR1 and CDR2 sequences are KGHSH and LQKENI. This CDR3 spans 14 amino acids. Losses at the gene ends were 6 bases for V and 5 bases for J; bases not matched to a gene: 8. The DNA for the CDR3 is TGTGCCAGCTCGGATGGACTAGCACGCGAGACCCAGTACTTC. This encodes CASSDGLARETQYF.

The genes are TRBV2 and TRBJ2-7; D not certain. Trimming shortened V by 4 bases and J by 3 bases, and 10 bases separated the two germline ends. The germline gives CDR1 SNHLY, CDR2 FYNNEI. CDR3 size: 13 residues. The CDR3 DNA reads TGTGCCAGCAGTGTTCAGCGAAGCTACGAGCAGTACTTC. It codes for CASSVQRSYEQYF.

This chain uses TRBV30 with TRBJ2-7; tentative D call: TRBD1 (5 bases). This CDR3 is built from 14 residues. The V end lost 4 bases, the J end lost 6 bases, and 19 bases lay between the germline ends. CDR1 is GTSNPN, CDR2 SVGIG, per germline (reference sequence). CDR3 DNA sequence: TGTGCCTGGACTTGGGGCCAGGGAAGGCTCGAGCAGTACTTC. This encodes CAWTWGQGRLEQYF.

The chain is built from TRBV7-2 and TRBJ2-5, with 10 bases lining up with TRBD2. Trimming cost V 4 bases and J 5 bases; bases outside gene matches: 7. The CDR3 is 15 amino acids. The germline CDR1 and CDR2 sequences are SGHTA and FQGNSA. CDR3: CASSSLAGVYETQYF. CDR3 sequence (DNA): TGTGCCAGCAGCTCTCTAGCGGGAGTTTACGAGACCCAGTACTTC.

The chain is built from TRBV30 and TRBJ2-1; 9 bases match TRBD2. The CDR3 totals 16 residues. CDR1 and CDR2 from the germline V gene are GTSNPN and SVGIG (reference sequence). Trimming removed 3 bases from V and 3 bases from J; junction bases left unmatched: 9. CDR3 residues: CAWRRWSSGIYNEQFF. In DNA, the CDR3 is TGTGCCTGGAGGCGATGGTCTAGCGGGATCTACAATGAGCAGTTCTTC.